The 26 T cell receptor beta chains below come from one sample, sequenced in a study of T-cell reconstitution after alpha-beta-depleted transplantation in children. The authors prepared the TCRbeta library with unique molecular identifiers. TCRdb re-called the PCR reads through MiXCR, storing one row per CDR3 protein. Altogether 600,000 to 700,000 distinct CDR3 sequences are present, over 15% being singletons, with the ten largest covering 0.8% to 1.1%. The specimen comprised PBMCs from the stem cell graft donor, sampled from the stem cell graft. Receptors originate from a human donor who donated a stem cell graft to a child with acute myeloid leukemia.

The chain is built from TRBV7-2 and TRBJ1-2; D is unclear. V dropped 5 bases and J dropped 8 bases, with 24 bases sitting between them. Germline CDR1 is SGHTA and CDR2 is FQGNSA. The CDR3 contains 16 residues. The CDR3 DNA sequence: TGTGCCAGCAGCCTCTTATTAACGGCGGGGTTAGGAGGCTACACCTTC. Its protein is CASSLLLTAGLGGYTF.

This clonotype was seen repeatedly, ten times or more. This chain joins TRBV20-1 and TRBJ1-1, with D possibly matching TRBD1 (5 bases). This CDR3 is built from 14 residues. Germline CDR1 and CDR2: DFQATT and SNEGSKA (reference sequence). V lost 0 bases and J 5 bases, leaving 13 bases between the germline ends. The chain's CDR3 is CSARDPRGETEAFF. Written as DNA, the CDR3 is TGCAGTGCTAGAGATCCTCGGGGGGAGACTGAAGCTTTCTTT.

This clonotype was found many times. The rearrangement links TRBV5-1 to TRBJ2-2; unclear D gene. The V gene lost 2 bases and the J gene lost 3 bases, with 2 bases spanning the gap. Germline V gene data show CDR1 as SGHRS and CDR2 as YFSETQ. This CDR3 has 12 amino acids. CDR3 loop: CASSFYTGELFF. As DNA, the CDR3 is TGCGCCAGCAGCTTCTACACCGGGGAGCTGTTTTTT.

This clonotype was counted between two and nine times. V is TRBV27 and J is TRBJ2-7; tentatively, D is TRBD1 (6 bases). There are 14 residues in the CDR3. The germline V gene has CDR1 MNHEY and CDR2 SMNVEV (reference sequence). V was cut by 2 bases and J by 9 bases, with 17 bases left in between. This CDR3 reads CASSLGTGNSPQYV. CDR3 sequence (DNA): TGTGCCAGCAGTTTAGGCACAGGGAACTCTCCGCAGTACGTC.

This clonotype was seen more than once but under ten times. This sequence joins TRBV25-1 and TRBJ2-3, with TRBD2 as a possible D gene (6 bases). The V end was cut by 4 bases, the J end by 1 base, with 6 bases between. Germline V gene data show CDR1 as MGHDK and CDR2 as SYGVNS. The CDR3 is 13 residues long. The CDR3 protein is CASSAGGTDTQYF. As DNA, the CDR3 is TGTGCCAGCAGTGCGGGGGGCACAGATACGCAGTATTTT.

The chain uses TRBV20-1 and TRBJ1-1; D perhaps matches TRBD1 (5 bases). Germline CDR1 reads DFQATT; CDR2 reads SNEGSKA (reference sequence). This CDR3 region has 14 residues. V lost 0 bases and J 5 bases, leaving 13 bases between the germline ends. DNA of the CDR3: TGCAGTGCTAGAGAGAGGGCGGGGGAGACTGAAGCTTTCTTT. Translating gives CSARERAGETEAFF.

This clonotype was seen ten or more times. The junction does not match germline at one end; this may be a read error. This chain links TRBV20-1 with TRBJ2-1; TRBD1 aligns across 7 bases. Germline CDR1 DFQATT, CDR2 SNEGSKA (reference sequence). The CDR3 sequence is 15 residues long. CDR3 nucleotide sequence: TGCAGTGTTAGAGGGGGCCCTAACTCCTACAATGAGCAGTTCTTC. Translated, it gives CSVRGGPNSYNEQFF.

This clonotype has a count of ten or more. The V call is TRBV29-1, the J call TRBJ1-1; D is uncertain. Between the trimmed V and J ends, which lost 5 bases and 4 bases, there was a span of 8 bases. The CDR3 length is 11 residues. Germline lookup yields CDR1 SQVTM and CDR2 ANQGSEA. This chain's CDR3 is CSVQVFTEAFF. CDR3 sequence (DNA): TGCAGCGTTCAAGTATTCACTGAAGCTTTCTTT.

This clonotype was detected many times. This chain links TRBV7-2 with TRBJ1-1, with no clear D. Between the trimmed V and J ends, which lost 5 bases and 1 base, there was a span of 11 bases. Looked up from germline, CDR1 is SGHTA and CDR2 is FQGNSA. CDR3 length equals 14 residues. Here the CDR3 reads CASSPHTTNTEAFF. DNA of the CDR3: TGTGCCAGCAGCCCACACACGACGAACACTGAAGCTTTCTTT.

This chain's CDR3 is CSALRTAPGGANVLTF. Written as DNA, the CDR3 is TGCAGTGCTCTAAGGACTGCTCCTGGGGGGGCCAACGTCCTGACTTTC. V and J are TRBV20-1 and TRBJ2-6; tentatively, D is TRBD2 (5 bases). Germline CDR1 and CDR2: DFQATT and SNEGSKA (reference sequence). The V end was cut by 5 bases, the J end by 4 bases, with 18 bases between. The length of the CDR3 is 16 residues.

A few counts support this clonotype. J is TRBJ2-4 and V is TRBV6-5; D possibly corresponds to TRBD1 (5 bases). The length of the CDR3 is 12 residues. From germline, CDR1 is MNHEY and CDR2 SVGAGI. Between the trimmed V and J ends, which lost 6 bases and 6 bases, there was a span of 9 bases. This chain's CDR3 is CASRGRVNIQYF. CDR3 nucleotides: TGTGCCAGCAGAGGCAGGGTAAACATTCAGTACTTC.

This chain uses TRBV20-1 with TRBJ2-2, with D unclear. Trimming pared 8 bases from V and 6 bases from J, leaving 16 bases between. Germline CDR1 reads DFQATT; CDR2 reads SNEGSKA (reference sequence). The length of the CDR3 is 13 residues. The CDR3 DNA follows: TGCAGTTCCGTGGGATTAGGACCCGGGGAGCTGTTTTTT. This translates into CSSVGLGPGELFF.

This clonotype occurred a few times. The chain carries TRBV24-1 and TRBJ1-5; D ambiguous. Germline V gene sequence: CDR1 KGHDR, CDR2 SFDVKD. The CDR3 is 14 residues long. V was shortened by 9 bases and J by 0 bases, with 11 bases between the two germline ends. The CDR3 nucleotides read TGTGCCACCCCGTCGCGCGGTAGCAATCAGCCCCAGCATTTT. Its protein product is CATPSRGSNQPQHF.

Ten or more counts support this clonotype. This chain links TRBV20-1 with TRBJ2-3, with 7 nucleotides matching TRBD2. CDR3 size: 14 residues. V trimming: 3 bases; J trimming: 2 bases; junction bases outside the gene matches: 5. Germline-derived CDR1 and CDR2 are DFQATT and SNEGSKA (reference sequence). The CDR3 protein is CSARRDYYTDTQYF. In DNA form, the CDR3 reads TGCAGTGCTAGGAGGGACTACTACACAGATACGCAGTATTTT.

This clonotype has just a few counts. This chain joins TRBV25-1 and TRBJ2-5; D is unresolved. Germline assignment: CDR1 MGHDK and CDR2 SYGVNS. V lost 2 bases, J lost 7 bases, and 17 bases lay in between. The CDR3 spans 15 residues. The CDR3 loop reads CASSETAGLVGTQYF. For the CDR3, the DNA is TGTGCCAGCAGTGAAACGGCCGGGTTGGTTGGGACCCAGTACTTC.

There are many counts of this clonotype. The chain couples TRBV30 to TRBJ2-2; D is uncertain. The germline gives CDR1 GTSNPN, CDR2 SVGIG (reference sequence). Trimming removed 4 bases from V and 3 bases from J, with 6 bases in between. The CDR3 runs to 12 residues. The CDR3 loop is CAWNGYTGELFF. The CDR3 DNA reads as TGTGCCTGGAACGGCTACACCGGGGAGCTGTTTTTT.

In this sample, this clonotype turned up many times. The V gene is TRBV12-3 or TRBV12-4, the J gene TRBJ1-1; D is undetermined. The V end lost 1 base, the J end lost 7 bases, and 10 bases lay between the germline ends. The CDR3 runs to 13 residues. The DNA for the CDR3 is TGTGCCAGCAGTTTAGAGGACGGGTTTGAAGCTTTCTTT. This encodes CASSLEDGFEAFF.

This clonotype has only a few counts. The chain joins TRBV5-1 to TRBJ1-5, with D perhaps TRBD1 (5 bases). This CDR3 comprises 13 residues. V lost 2 bases to trimming and J lost 10 bases, with 13 bases between them. Germline CDR1 and CDR2: SGHRS and YFSETQ. The chain's CDR3 is CASSFQGGEPQHF. CDR3 sequence (DNA): TGCGCCAGCAGCTTCCAGGGTGGGGAACCCCAGCATTTT.

The chain combines TRBV12-3 or TRBV12-4 with TRBJ2-2; 9 bases fit TRBD2. V trimming: 3 bases; J trimming: 1 base; junction bases outside the gene matches: 6. This CDR3 has 17 residues. The CDR3 region is CASSFLTSGLNTGELFF. CDR3 coding DNA: TGTGCCAGCAGTTTTCTTACTAGCGGGCTGAACACCGGGGAGCTGTTTTTT.

J is TRBJ1-6 and V is TRBV7-6; D gene uncertain. V gave up 5 bases and J gave up 11 bases, with 13 bases separating them. Germline CDR1 SGHVS, CDR2 FNYEAQ. The CDR3 sequence is 13 residues long. CDR3 DNA sequence: TGTGCCAGCAGCCTCGGGGTTATGCCACCCCTCCACTTT. Its translation is CASSLGVMPPLHF.

Comment on this clonotype: The conserved phenylalanine or tryptophan is not found at the CDR3 terminus, so this likely reflects a read error. This chain connects TRBV28 to TRBJ2-1; no firm D call. There are 11 residues in the CDR3. V dropped 6 bases and J dropped 5 bases, with 5 bases sitting between them. Per germline, CDR1 MDHEN and CDR2 SYDVKM. CDR3 region: CASSEDNEQFL. CDR3 in DNA: TGTGCCAGCAGCGAGGACAATGAGCAGTTCCTC.

This clonotype was detected a few times. The J gene is TRBJ2-2, the V gene TRBV7-2; TRBD2 might be the D (5 bases). V was pared by 5 bases and J by 2 bases, with 15 bases between. Germline V gene data show CDR1 as SGHTA and CDR2 as FQGNSA. CDR3 length: 16 amino acids. The CDR3 coding sequence is TGTGCCAGCAGCCCCCACCCCGGGGTCAACACCGGGGAGCTGTTTTTT. This gives the protein CASSPHPGVNTGELFF.

The table lists this clonotype with many counts. The rearrangement links TRBV7-2 to TRBJ1-3; D is perhaps TRBD1 (5 bases). Germline V gene data show CDR1 as SGHTA and CDR2 as FQGNSA. The CDR3 spans 16 residues. The germline V and J ends were trimmed by 0 bases and 4 bases, with 13 bases remaining between them. The CDR3 region is CASSLAPPGDGNTIYF. The DNA for the CDR3 is TGTGCCAGCAGCTTAGCCCCGCCCGGGGACGGAAACACCATATATTTT.

The chain uses TRBV28 and TRBJ2-3; 7 bases are shared with TRBD1. V lost 3 bases and J lost 4; bases outside the gene matches: 22. This CDR3 contains 20 residues. CDR1 is MDHEN, CDR2 SYDVKM, per germline. DNA for the CDR3: TGTGCCAGCAGTTTCTCGGGGTGGAGACAGGGTGGAGTCCCCCCAGATACGCAGTATTTT. The encoded protein is CASSFSGWRQGGVPPDTQYF.

This clonotype turned up a few times. The V gene is TRBV5-1, the J gene TRBJ2-3, with TRBD2 matching over 8 bases. V was pared by 3 bases and J by 4 bases, with 7 bases of the junction left unmatched. The V gene's germline CDR1 is SGHRS and CDR2 YFSETQ. This CDR3 has 15 residues. This CDR3 is CASSSGLGPSDTQYF. CDR3 nucleotide sequence: TGCGCCAGCAGCTCGGGACTAGGGCCCTCAGATACGCAGTATTTT.

The sample holds a few counts of this clonotype. J is TRBJ2-2 and V is TRBV20-1; weak D call: TRBD1 (5 bases). V lost 1 base and J lost 0, with 21 bases in between. Germline V gene sequence: CDR1 DFQATT, CDR2 SNEGSKA (reference sequence). There are 19 residues in the CDR3. The CDR3 nucleotides read TGCAGTGCTAGAGCTCTTTCTTTTAGACAGCTCGCGAACACCGGGGAGCTGTTTTTT. This encodes CSARALSFRQLANTGELFF.